The 2 T cell receptor beta chains below come from one sample, sequenced in a study of blood T cell repertoires in COVID-19 (dated by TCRdb to the early 2020s). Receptor libraries were prepared by the immunoSEQ multiplex PCR assay. TCRdb provides this immuneACCESS table in a form limited to in-frame rearrangements. Some clones are lacking; in checked studies, under half of them reflect an unresolved V gene, and why the rest are absent is not known. The sample includes 90,000 or so clones, with roughly 72% observed a single time. Together, the top ten hold around 25% of the sample. The sequencing input was peripheral blood. Receptors originate from a woman in her sixties or seventies in a cohort sampled during active or convalescent COVID-19.

The chain links TRBV7-2 to TRBJ2-5; D is unclear. The CDR3 sequence is 14 residues long. V dropped 3 bases and J dropped 2 bases, with 10 bases sitting between them. Germline CDR1 SGHTA, CDR2 FQGNSA. The CDR3 reads CASSFMFRQETQYF. CDR3 nucleotides: TGTGCCAGCAGCTTTATGTTTCGGCAAGAGACCCAGTACTTC.

The chain is built from TRBV20-1 and TRBJ1-1; 8 nucleotides line up with TRBD1. The CDR3 runs 14 residues. Germline CDR1 reads DFQATT; CDR2 reads SNEGSKA (reference sequence). The V segment lost 3 bases and the J segment 4 bases; nucleotides outside the gene matches: 7. The CDR3 DNA follows: TGCAGTGCTAGTTTGGAGACAGGGGTCACTGAAGCTTTCTTT. Its protein product is CSASLETGVTEAFF.